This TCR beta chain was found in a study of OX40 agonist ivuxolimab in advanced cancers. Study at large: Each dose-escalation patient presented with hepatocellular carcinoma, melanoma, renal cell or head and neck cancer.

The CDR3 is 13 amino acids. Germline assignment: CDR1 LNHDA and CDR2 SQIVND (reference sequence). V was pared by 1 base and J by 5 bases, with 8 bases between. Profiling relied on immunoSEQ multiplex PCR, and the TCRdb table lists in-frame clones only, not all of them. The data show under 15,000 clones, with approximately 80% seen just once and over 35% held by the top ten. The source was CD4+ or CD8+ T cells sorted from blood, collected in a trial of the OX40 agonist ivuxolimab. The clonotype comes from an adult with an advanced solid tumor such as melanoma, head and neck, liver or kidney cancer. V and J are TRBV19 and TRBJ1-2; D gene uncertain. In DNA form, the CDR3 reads TGTGCCAGTAGTATAGGCAGCGGATATGGCTACACCTTC. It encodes CASSIGSGYGYTF.